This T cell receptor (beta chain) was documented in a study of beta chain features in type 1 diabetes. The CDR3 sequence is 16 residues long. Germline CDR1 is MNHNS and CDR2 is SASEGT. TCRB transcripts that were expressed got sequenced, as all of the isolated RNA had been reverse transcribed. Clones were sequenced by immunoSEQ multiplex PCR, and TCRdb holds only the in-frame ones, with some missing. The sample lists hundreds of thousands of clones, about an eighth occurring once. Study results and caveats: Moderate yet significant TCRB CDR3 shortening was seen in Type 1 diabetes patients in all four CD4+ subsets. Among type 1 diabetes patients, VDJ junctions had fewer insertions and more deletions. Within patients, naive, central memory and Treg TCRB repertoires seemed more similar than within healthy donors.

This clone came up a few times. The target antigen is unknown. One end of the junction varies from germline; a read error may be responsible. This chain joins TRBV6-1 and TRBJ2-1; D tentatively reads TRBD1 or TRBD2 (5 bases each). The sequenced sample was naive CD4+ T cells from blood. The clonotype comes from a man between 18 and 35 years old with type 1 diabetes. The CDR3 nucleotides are TGTGCCATCAGTGACCATTACGGGACGGAGTACAATGAGCAGTTCTTC. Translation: CAISDHYGTEYNEQFF.